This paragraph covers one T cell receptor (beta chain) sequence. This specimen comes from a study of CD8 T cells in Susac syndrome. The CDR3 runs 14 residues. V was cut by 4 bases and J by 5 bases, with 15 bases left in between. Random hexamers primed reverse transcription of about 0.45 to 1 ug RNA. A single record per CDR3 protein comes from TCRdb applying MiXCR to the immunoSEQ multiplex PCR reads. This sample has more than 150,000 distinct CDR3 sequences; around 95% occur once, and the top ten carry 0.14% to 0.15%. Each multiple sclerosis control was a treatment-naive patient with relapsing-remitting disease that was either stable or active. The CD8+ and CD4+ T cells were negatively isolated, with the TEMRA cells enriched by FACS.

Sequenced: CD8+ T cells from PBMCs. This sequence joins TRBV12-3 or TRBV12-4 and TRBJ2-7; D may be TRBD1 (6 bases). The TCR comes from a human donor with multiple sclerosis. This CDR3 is CASSSPDRPNEQYF. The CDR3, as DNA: TGTGCCAGCAGTTCCCCTGACAGGCCCAACGAGCAGTACTTC.